This T cell receptor (beta chain) originates from a study of CD8 T cells in Susac syndrome. The authors reverse transcribed roughly 0.5 to 1 ug RNA with random hexamers. The immunoSEQ assay covered 54 Vbeta and 13 Jbeta segments for CDR3. TCRdb recomputed calls from the immunoSEQ multiplex PCR reads with MiXCR, one row per CDR3 protein. This sample has approximately 26,000 distinct CDR3 sequences, with roughly 92% found just once. TCR beta sequences were obtained from blood CD8+ and CD4+ T cells. Through negative isolation, CD4+ and CD8+ T cells were obtained, while TEMRA cells were enriched using FACS. The length of the CDR3 is 15 residues. V was shortened by 2 bases and J by 7 bases, with 17 bases between the two germline ends. Germline CDR1 MNHEY, CDR2 SVGAGI.

This chain uses TRBV6-5 with TRBJ1-1; D unclear. Sequencing was done on a sample of CD8+ T cells from PBMCs. The clonotype originates from a human donor in good health. The CDR3 reads CASSYRRQLANEAFF. The CDR3 DNA reads TGTGCCAGCAGTTACCGGCGTCAGTTGGCCAATGAAGCTTTCTTT.